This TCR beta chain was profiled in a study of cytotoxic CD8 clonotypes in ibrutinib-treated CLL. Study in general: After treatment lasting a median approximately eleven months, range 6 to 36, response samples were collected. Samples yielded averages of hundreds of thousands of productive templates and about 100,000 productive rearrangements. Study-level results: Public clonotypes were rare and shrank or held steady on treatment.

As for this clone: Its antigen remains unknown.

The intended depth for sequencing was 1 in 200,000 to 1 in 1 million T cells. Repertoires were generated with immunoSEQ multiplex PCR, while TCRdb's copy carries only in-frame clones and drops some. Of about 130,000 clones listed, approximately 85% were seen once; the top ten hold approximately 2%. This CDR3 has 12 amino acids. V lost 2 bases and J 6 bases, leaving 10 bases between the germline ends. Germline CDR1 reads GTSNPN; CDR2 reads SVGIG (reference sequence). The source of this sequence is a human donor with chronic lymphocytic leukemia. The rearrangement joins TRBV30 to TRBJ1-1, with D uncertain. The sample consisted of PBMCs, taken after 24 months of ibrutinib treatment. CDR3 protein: CAWSTNRAEAFF. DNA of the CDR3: TGTGCCTGGAGTACGAATCGCGCTGAAGCTTTCTTT.